The table lists the clone carrying this T cell receptor beta chain with a few counts. Its antigen is not identified. This specimen comes from a study of circulating CD8 cells and anti-PD-1 response in melanoma. Background on the study: Treatment was intravenous nivolumab at 3 mg/kg every 2 weeks. Non-responders showed stable or progressive disease; responders showed complete or partial response. Of some 13 patients, seven got anti-PD-1 first and six had prior therapy. Findings and limits, study-wide: Only baseline and M1 samples entered the published repertoire comparisons.

TCR libraries were prepared from approximately 15 ng of total RNA with the QIAseq Immune Repertoire TCR panel. One entry per CDR3 protein, called by TCRdb with MiXCR from the reads. The sample has over a hundred distinct CDR3 sequences; under 7% are singletons. The CDR3 covers 15 residues. With 0 bases removed from V and 2 bases from J, the gap between germline ends came to 11 bases. From germline, CDR1 is LNHNV and CDR2 YYDKDF (reference sequence). Live CD3+CD8+TCRalphabeta+ cells were sorted into four subsets by PD-1 and/or TIGIT. The chain is built from TRBV15 and TRBJ2-7, with D tentatively TRBD2 (5 bases). This receptor was identified in a human donor with melanoma. Source: CD8+ T cells from PBMCs, taken at baseline or after one month of anti-PD-1 therapy (not recorded which). CDR3 coding DNA: TGTGCCACCAGCAGAGACTCTGGACTTGCCTACGAGCAGTACTTC. Its translation is CATSRDSGLAYEQYF.